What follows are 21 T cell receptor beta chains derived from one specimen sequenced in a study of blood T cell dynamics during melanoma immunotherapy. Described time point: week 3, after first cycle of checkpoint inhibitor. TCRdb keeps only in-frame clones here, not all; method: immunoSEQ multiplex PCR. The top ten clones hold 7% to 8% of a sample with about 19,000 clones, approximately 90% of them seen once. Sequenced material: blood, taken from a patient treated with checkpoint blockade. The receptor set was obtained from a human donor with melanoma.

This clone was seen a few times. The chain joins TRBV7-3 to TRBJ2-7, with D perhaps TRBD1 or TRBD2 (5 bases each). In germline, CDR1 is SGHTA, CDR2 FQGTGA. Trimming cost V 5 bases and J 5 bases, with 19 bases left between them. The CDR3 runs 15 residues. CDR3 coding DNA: TGTGCCAGCAGCCCAACTCAGGTGGGGGTGCACGAGCAGTACTTC. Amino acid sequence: CASSPTQVGVHEQYF.

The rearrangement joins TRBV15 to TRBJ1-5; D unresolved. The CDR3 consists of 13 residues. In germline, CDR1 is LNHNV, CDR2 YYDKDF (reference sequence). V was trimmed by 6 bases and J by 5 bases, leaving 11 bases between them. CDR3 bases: TGTGCCACCAGTCGGACGGCGTATCAGCCCCAGCATTTT. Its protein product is CATSRTAYQPQHF.

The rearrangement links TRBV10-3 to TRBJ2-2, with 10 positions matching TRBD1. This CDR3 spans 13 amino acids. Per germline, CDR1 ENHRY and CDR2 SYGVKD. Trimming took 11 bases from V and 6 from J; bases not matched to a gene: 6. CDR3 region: CASGQGIPGELFF. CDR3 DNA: TGTGCCTCGGGACAGGGGATCCCCGGGGAGCTGTTTTTT.

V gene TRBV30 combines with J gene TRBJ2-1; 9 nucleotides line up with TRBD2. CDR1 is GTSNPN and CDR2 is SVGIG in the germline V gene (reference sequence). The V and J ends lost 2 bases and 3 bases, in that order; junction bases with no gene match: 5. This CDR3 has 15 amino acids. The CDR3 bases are TGTGCCTGGAGTCAAACTAGCGGGCTCTACAATGAGCAGTTCTTC. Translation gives CAWSQTSGLYNEQFF.

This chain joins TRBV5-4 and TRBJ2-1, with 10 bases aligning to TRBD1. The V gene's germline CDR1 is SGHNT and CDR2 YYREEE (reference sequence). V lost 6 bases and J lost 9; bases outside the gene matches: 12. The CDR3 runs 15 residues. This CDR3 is CASTPSDRGRSEQFF. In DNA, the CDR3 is TGTGCCAGCACCCCGAGTGACAGGGGGCGAAGTGAGCAGTTCTTC.

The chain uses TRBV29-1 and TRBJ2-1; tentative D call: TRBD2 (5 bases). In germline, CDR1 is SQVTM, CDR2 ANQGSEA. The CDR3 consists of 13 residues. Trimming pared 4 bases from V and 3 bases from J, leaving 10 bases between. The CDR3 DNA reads TGCAGCGTTGGGCTCCGGGACTACAATGAGCAGTTCTTC. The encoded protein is CSVGLRDYNEQFF.

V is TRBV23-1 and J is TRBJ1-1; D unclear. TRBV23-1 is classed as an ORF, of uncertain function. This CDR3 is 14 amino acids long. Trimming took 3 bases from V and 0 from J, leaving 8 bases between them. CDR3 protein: CASSQRHLNTEAFF. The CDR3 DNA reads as TGCGCCAGCAGTCAGAGACACCTGAACACTGAAGCTTTCTTT.

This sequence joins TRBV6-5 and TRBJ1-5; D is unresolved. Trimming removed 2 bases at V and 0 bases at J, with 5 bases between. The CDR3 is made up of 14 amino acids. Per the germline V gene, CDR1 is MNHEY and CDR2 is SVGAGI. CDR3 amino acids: CASSYGPSNQPQHF. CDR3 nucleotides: TGTGCCAGCAGTTACGGGCCTAGCAATCAGCCCCAGCATTTT.

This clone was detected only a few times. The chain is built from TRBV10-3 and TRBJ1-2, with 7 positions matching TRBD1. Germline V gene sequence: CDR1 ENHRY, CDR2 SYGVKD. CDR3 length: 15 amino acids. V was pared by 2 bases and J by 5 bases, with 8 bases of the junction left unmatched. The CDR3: CAISEQTGREYGYTF. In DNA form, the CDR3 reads TGTGCCATCAGTGAGCAGACAGGGAGAGAATATGGCTACACCTTC.

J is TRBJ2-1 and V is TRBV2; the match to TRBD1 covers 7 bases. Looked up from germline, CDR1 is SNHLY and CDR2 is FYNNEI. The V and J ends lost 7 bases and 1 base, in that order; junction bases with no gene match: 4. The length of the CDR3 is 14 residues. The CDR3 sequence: CASTLQGSYNEQFF. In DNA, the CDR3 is TGTGCCAGCACCCTACAGGGGTCCTACAATGAGCAGTTCTTC.

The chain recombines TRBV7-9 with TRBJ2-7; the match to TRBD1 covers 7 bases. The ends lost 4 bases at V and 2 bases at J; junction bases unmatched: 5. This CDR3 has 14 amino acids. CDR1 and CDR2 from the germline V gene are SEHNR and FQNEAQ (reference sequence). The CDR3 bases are TGTGCCAGCAGCTCGGGACAGAGTACCTACGAGCAGTACTTC. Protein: CASSSGQSTYEQYF.

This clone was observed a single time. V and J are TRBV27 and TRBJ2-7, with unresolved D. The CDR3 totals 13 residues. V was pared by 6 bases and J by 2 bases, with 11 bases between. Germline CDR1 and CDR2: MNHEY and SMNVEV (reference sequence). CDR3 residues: CASSPGRAYEQYF. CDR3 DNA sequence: TGTGCCAGCAGCCCAGGCCGCGCCTACGAGCAGTACTTC.

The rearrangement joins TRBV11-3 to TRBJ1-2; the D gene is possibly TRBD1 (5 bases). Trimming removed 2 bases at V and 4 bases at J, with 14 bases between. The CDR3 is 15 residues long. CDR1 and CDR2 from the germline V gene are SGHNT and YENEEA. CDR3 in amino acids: CASSLRDGVFYGYTF. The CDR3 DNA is TGTGCCAGCAGCTTACGGGACGGAGTCTTCTATGGCTACACCTTC.

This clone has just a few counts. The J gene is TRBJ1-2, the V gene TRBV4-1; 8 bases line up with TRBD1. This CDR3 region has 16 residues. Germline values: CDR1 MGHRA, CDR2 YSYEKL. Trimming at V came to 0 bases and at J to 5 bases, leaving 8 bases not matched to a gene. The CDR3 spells CASSQEGFDRGYGYTF. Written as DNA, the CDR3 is TGCGCCAGCAGCCAAGAGGGATTTGACAGGGGTTATGGCTACACCTTC.

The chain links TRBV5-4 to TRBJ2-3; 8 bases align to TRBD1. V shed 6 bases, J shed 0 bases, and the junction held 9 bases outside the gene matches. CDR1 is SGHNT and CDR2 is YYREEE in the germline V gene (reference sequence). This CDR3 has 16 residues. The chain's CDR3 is CASTTSGGLSTDTQYF. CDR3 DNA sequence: TGTGCCAGCACCACTTCAGGGGGCCTGAGCACAGATACGCAGTATTTT.

The CDR3 spells CAWSVGTAATFGYTF. The CDR3 DNA follows: TGTGCCTGGAGTGTTGGGACAGCAGCGACCTTTGGCTACACCTTC. The chain employs TRBV30 and TRBJ1-2; 7 bases match TRBD1. The CDR3 runs 15 residues. V was pared by 0 bases and J by 7 bases, with 11 bases of the junction left unmatched. Germline V gene data show CDR1 as GTSNPN and CDR2 as SVGIG (reference sequence).

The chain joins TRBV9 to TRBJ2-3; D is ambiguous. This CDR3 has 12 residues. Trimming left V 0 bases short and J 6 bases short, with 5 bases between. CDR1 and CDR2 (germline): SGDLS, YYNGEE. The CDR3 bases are TGTGCCAGCAGCGTAGTTCAGGATACGCAGTATTTT. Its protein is CASSVVQDTQYF.

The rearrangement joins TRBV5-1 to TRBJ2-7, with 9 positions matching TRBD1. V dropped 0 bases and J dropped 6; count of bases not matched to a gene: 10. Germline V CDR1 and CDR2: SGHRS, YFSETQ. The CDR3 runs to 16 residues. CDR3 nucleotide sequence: TGCGCCAGCAGCTTGGAGACGCCGGGACAGGGTGGCGAGCAGTACTTC. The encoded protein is CASSLETPGQGGEQYF. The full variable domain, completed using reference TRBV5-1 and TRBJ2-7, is KAGVTQTPRYLIKTRGQQVTLSCSPISGHRSVSWYQQTPGQGLQFLFEYFSETQRNKGNFPGRFSGRQFSNSRSEMNVSTLELGDSALYLCASSLETPGQGGEQYFGPGTRLTVT.

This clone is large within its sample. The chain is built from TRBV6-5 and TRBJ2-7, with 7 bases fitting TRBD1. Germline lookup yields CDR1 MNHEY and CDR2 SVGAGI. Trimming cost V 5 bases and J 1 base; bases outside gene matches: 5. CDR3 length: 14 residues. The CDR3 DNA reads TGTGCCAGCAGTAACAGGGGAAGGTCCTACGAGCAGTACTTC. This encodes CASSNRGRSYEQYF.

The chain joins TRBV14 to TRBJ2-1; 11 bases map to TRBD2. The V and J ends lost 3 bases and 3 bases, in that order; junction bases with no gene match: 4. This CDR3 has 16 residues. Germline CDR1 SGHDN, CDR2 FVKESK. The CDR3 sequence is CASSHRLAGFYNEQFF. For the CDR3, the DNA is TGTGCCAGCAGCCACCGACTAGCGGGGTTCTACAATGAGCAGTTCTTC.

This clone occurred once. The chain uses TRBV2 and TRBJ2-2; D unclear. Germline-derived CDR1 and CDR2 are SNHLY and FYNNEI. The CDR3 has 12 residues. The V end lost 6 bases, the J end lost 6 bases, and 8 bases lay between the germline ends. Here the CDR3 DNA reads TGTGCCAGCAGAATCCGGGCCGGGGAGCTGTTTTTT. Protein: CASRIRAGELFF.